Included here is one T cell receptor (beta chain) sequence, with context. The clone's antigen remains unknown. No clone much larger than this one lies a single base away; base qualities are absent. V is pared back by 7 bases and J by 3 bases, with 18 bases lying between the germline termini. The germline V gene encodes CDR1 MDHEN and CDR2 SYDVKM. From the cysteine through the phenylalanine, the CDR3 covers 15 amino acids. Only the CDR3 part of the read is kept: 45 bases, read in frame from the first base. The immunoSEQ Assay, a bias-controlled multiplex PCR, was used to amplify TCRbeta CDR3 regions from genomic DNA. Per the source publication's procedure: The number of nucleated cells in each sample was estimated by amplification of reference gene primers within the assay. To quantify the absolute abundance of each unique TCRbeta CDR3 rearrangement, sequence reads were collapsed and filtered. For each sample, productive Simpson clonality was calculated by taking the square root of Simpson's diversity index across productive rearrangements. The source is immuneACCESS, and TCRdb retained only in-frame sequences with V and J called. Part of the clones is not carried over; for the studies checked, unresolved V genes explain less than half of this, and the remainder is unexplained. That table furnishes V, J and clone size, whereas the DNA furnished D and trimming. The sample has some 320,000 clones on record, 85% of them singletons. 1.5% to 2% of the sample is in the top ten clones.

Participants in the prospective study were enrolled through a virtual design, were aged roughly 18 to 100 years, and lived in roughly 24 United States geographic areas. In the prospective study, participants were assigned to cohorts based on the clinical history participants reported in a screening survey and a study questionnaire. Exposed participants had been in contact with someone with a PCR-confirmed or clinician-diagnosed COVID-19 case within 2 weeks of study entry. Mobile phlebotomists in the prospective study collected whole blood, serum and a nasopharyngeal or oropharyngeal swab from every participant. Participants in the prospective study had the option to provide additional blood draws and questionnaires over a roughly 2-month period. Prospective study blood samples were shipped either frozen or at room temperature before DNA extraction. This sample is drawn from a study of blood T cell repertoires in COVID-19 (dated by TCRdb to 2018 to 2021). Describing the broader study: Samples covering the acute and convalescent phases of COVID-19 were provided by collaborators in the United States, Italy and Spain. The samples were drawn from the first 160 participants of the ongoing ImmuneRACE study and from 1,200 or so subjects provided by 6 global collaborators. The prospective study material was composed of cDNA or gDNA derived from T cells, B-cell-depleted T cells, or PBMCs. The repertoires were released in a freely available public database meant as a resource for research on the immune response to SARS-CoV-2. HLA class I and class II types, where available, came from metadata supplied by the sample provider rather than from assay-based typing. Nearly every sample came with metadata listing a de-identified subject ID, COVID-19 status, age in years and sex. Subjects who had been exposed to COVID-19, were actively infected with it, or had recovered from it provided the deeply sampled blood TCRbeta repertoires that made up the dataset. Broad study findings and their caveats: How much clinical and demographic metadata was included differed by source and by participant, and the metadata was provided uncurated.

The source of this sequence is a woman under 40 who had been exposed to COVID-19. Input material: PBMCs or T cells enriched from blood (not recorded which). In this chain, TRBV28 is recombined with TRBJ1-2; TRBD1 might be the D gene, on 5 matching bases. The DNA reads as follows: TGTGCCAGCAATCAACCCCTGGGGGGGGACTATGGCTACACCTTC. Its amino acids are CASNQPLGGDYGYTF.